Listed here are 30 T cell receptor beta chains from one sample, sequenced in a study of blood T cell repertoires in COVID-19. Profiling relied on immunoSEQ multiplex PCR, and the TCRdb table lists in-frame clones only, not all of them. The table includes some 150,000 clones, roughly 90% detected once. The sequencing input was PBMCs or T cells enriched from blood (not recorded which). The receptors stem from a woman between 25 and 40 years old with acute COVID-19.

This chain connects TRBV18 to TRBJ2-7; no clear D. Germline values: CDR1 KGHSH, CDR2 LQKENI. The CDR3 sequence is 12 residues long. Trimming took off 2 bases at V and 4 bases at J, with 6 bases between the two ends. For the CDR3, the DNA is TGTGCCAGCTCACCATCTCTATACGAGCAGTACTTC. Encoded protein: CASSPSLYEQYF.

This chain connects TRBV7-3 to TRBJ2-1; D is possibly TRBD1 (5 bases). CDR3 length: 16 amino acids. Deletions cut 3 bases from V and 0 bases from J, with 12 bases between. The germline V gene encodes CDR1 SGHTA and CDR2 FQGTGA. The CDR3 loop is CASSLRTDSSYNEQFF. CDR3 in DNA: TGTGCCAGCAGCTTGAGGACCGACAGCTCCTACAATGAGCAGTTCTTC.

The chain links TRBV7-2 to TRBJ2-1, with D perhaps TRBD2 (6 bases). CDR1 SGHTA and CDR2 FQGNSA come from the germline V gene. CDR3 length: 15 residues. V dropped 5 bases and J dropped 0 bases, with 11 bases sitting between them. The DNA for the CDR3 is TGTGCCAGCAGCGCCACGGGACTCTCCTACAATGAGCAGTTCTTC. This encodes CASSATGLSYNEQFF.

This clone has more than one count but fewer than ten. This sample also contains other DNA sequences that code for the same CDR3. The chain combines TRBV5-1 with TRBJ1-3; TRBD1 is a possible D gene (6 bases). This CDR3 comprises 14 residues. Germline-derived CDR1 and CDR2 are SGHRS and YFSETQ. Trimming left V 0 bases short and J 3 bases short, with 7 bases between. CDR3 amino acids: CASSLGTDGNTIYF. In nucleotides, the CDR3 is TGCGCCAGCAGCTTGGGGACAGATGGAAACACCATATATTTT.

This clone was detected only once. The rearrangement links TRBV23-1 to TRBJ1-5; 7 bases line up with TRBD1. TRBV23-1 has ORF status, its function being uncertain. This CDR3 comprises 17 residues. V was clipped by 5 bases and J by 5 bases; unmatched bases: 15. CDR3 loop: CASSAEPAGGCDQPQHF. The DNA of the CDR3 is TGCGCCAGCAGTGCGGAGCCGGCAGGGGGTTGCGATCAGCCCCAGCATTTT.

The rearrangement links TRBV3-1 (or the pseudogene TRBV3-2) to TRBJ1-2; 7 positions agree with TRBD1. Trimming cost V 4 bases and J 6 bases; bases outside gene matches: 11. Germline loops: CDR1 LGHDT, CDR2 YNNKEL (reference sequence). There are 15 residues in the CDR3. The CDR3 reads CASSPTGLGVNGYTF. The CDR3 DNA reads TGTGCCAGCAGCCCGACAGGGTTGGGCGTTAATGGCTACACCTTC.

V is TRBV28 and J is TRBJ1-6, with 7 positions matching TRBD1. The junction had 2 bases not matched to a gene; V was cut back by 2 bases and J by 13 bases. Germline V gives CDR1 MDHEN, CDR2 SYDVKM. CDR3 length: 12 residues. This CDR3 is CASSLGGQPLHF. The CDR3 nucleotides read TGTGCCAGCAGTTTAGGGGGACAGCCCCTCCACTTT.

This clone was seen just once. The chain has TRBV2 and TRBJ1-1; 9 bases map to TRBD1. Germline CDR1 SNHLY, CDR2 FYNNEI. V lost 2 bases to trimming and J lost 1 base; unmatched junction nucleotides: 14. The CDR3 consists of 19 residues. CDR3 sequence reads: CASSESAWDRAASNTEAFF. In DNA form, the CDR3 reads TGTGCCAGCAGTGAAAGCGCCTGGGACAGGGCCGCTTCGAACACTGAAGCTTTCTTT.

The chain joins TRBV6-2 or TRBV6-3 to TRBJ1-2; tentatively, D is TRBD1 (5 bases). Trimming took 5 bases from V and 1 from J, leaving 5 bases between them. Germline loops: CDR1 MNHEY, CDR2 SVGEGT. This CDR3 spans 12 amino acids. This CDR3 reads CASSDSNYGYTF. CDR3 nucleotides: TGTGCCAGCAGTGACAGTAACTATGGCTACACCTTC.

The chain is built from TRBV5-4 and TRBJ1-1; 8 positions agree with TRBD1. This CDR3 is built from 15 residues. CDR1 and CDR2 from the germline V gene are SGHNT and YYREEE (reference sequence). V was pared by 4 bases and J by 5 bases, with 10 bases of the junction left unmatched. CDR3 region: CASSADRAVGTEAFF. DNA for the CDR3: TGTGCCAGCAGCGCGGACAGGGCTGTCGGGACTGAAGCTTTCTTT.

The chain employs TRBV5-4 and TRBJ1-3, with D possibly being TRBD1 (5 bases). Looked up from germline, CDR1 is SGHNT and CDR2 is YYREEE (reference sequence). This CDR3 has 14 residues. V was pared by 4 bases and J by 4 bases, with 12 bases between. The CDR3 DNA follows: TGTGCCAGCAGCCCAGAGGAGGGGGGAAACACCATATATTTT. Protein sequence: CASSPEEGGNTIYF.

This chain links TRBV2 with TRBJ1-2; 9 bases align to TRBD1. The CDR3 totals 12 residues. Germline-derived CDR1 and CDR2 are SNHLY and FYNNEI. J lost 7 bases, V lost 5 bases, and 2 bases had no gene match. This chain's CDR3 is CASSTGGSGYTF. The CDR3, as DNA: TGTGCCAGCAGTACAGGGGGCTCTGGCTACACCTTC.

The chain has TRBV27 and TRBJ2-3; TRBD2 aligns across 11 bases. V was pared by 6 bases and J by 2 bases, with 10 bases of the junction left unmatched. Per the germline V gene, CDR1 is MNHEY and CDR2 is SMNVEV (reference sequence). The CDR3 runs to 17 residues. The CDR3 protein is CASSLGRTSGSTDTQYF. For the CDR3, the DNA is TGTGCCAGCAGCCTCGGCCGGACTAGCGGGTCCACAGATACGCAGTATTTT.

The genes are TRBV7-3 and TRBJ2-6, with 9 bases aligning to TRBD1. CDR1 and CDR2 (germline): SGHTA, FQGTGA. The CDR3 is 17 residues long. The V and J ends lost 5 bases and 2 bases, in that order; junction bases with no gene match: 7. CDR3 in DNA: TGTGCCAGCAGCACGGGACAGGGAGGCGCTGGGGCCAACGTCCTGACTTTC. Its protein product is CASSTGQGGAGANVLTF.

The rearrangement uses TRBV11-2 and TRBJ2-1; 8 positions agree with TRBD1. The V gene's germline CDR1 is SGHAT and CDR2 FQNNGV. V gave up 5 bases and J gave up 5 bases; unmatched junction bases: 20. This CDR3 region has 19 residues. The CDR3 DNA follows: TGTGCCAGCAGCACCCCGGGACAGGCGAACCGGGACGACCACAATGAGCAGTTCTTC. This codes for CASSTPGQANRDDHNEQFF. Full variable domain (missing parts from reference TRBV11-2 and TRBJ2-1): EAGVAQSPRYKIIEKRQSVAFWCNPISGHATLYWYQQILGQGPKLLIQFQNNGVVDDSQLPKDRFSAERLKGVDSTLKIQPAKLEDSAVYLCASSTPGQANRDDHNEQFFGPGTRLTVL.

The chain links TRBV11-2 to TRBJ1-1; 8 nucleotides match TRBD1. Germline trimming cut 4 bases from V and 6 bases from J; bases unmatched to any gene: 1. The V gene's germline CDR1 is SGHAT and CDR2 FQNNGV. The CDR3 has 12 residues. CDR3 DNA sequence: TGTGCCAGCAGCTCACAGGGGGCTGAAGCTTTCTTT. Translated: CASSSQGAEAFF. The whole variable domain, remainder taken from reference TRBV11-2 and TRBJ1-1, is EAGVAQSPRYKIIEKRQSVAFWCNPISGHATLYWYQQILGQGPKLLIQFQNNGVVDDSQLPKDRFSAERLKGVDSTLKIQPAKLEDSAVYLCASSSQGAEAFFGQGTRLTVV.

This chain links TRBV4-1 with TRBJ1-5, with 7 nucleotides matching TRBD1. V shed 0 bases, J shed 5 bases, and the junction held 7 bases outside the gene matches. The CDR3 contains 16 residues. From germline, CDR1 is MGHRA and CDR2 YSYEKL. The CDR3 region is CASSQDPTGLYQPQHF. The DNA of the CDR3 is TGCGCCAGCAGCCAAGATCCGACAGGGCTATATCAGCCCCAGCATTTT.

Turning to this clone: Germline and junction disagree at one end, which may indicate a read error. The CDR3 sequence: CASSLGGGAGGFYEQYF. In DNA, the CDR3 is TGCGCCAGCAGCCTCGGGGGGGGAGCGGGAGGTTTCTACGAGCAGTACTTC. The rearrangement links TRBV9 to TRBJ2-7; 9 positions match TRBD2. In germline, CDR1 is SGDLS, CDR2 YYNGEE. This CDR3 has 17 amino acids.

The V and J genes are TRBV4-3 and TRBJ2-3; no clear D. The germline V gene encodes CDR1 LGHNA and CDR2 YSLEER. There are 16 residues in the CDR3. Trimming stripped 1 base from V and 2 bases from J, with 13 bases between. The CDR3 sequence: CASSQAYRSITDTQYF. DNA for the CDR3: TGCGCCAGCAGCCAAGCATACAGATCGATCACAGATACGCAGTATTTT.

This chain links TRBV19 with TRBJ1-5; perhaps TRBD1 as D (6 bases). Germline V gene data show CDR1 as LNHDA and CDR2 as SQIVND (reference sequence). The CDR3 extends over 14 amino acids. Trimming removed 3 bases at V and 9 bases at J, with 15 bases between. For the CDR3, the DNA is TGTGCCAGTAGTATCGGACAGCCCAAAGGGCCCCAGCATTTT. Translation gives CASSIGQPKGPQHF.

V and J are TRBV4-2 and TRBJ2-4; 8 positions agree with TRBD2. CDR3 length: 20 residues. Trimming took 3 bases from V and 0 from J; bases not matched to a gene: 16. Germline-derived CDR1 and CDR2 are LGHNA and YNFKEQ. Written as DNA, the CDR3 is TGTGCCAGCAGCCAGGAGCCGAGCGGGAGAATGTCCCTAGCCAAAAACATTCAGTACTTC. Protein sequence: CASSQEPSGRMSLAKNIQYF.

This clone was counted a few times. In DNA, the CDR3 is TGTGCCATCACGGAGGGGGCTACATCCTACGAGCAGTACTTC. Amino acid sequence: CAITEGATSYEQYF. The chain is built from TRBV10-3 and TRBJ2-7; TRBD1 is a possible D gene (7 bases). With 7 bases removed from V and 1 base from J, the gap between germline ends came to 14 bases. The CDR3 contains 14 residues. The germline gives CDR1 ENHRY, CDR2 SYGVKD.

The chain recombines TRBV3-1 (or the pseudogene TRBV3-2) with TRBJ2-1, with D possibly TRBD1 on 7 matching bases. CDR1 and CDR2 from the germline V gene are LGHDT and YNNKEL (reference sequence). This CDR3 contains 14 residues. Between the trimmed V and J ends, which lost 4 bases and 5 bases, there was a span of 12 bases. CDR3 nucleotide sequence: TGTGCCAGCAGCCTCAGGGGGGCGGACAATGAGCAGTTCTTC. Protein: CASSLRGADNEQFF.

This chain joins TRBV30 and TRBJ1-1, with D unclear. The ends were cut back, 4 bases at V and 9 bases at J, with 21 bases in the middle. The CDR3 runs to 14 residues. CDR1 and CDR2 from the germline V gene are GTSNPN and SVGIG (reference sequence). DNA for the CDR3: TGTGCCTGGACCGTCCGACCCACCATCAGGCAAGCTTTCTTT. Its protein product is CAWTVRPTIRQAFF. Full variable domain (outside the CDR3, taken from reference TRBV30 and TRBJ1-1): SQTIHQWPATLVQPVGSPLSLECTVEGTSNPNLYWYRQAAGRGLQLLFYSVGIGQISSEVPQNLSASRPQDRQFILSSKKLLLSDSGFYLCAWTVRPTIRQAFFGQGTRLTVV.

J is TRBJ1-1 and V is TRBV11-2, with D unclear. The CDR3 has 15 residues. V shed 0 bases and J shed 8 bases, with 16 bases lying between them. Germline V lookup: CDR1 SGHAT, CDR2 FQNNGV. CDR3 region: CASSLEGDSWEEAFF. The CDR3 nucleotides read TGTGCCAGCAGCTTAGAGGGAGACTCATGGGAAGAAGCTTTCTTT.

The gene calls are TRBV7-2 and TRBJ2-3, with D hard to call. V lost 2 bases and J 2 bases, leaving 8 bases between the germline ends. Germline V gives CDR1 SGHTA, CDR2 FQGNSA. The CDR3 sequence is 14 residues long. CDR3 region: CASSLLGTTDTQYF. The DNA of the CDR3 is TGTGCCAGCAGCTTACTAGGTACCACAGATACGCAGTATTTT.

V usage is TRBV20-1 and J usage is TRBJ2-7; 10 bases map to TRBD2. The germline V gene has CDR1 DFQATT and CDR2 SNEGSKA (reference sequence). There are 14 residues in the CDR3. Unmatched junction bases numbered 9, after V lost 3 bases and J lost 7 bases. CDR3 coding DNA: TGCAGTGCTAGTTCCCTAGCGGGAGTCTGGGAGCAGTACTTC. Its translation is CSASSLAGVWEQYF.

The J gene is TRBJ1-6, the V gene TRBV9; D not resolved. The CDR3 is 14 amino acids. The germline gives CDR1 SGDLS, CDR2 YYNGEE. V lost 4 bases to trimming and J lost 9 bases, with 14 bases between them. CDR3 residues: CASSLMARGSPLHF. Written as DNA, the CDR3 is TGTGCCAGCAGCCTCATGGCCCGGGGTTCACCCCTCCACTTT.

The CDR3 loop reads CASSLVLGGMNTEAFF. DNA of the CDR3: TGTGCCAGCAGCTTGGTGTTAGGGGGCATGAACACTGAAGCTTTCTTT. The J gene is TRBJ1-1, the V gene TRBV5-4, with 7 bases identical to TRBD1. J was trimmed by 0 bases and V by 0 bases; bases with no gene match: 5. Germline assignment: CDR1 SGHNT and CDR2 YYREEE (reference sequence). The CDR3 extends over 16 amino acids.

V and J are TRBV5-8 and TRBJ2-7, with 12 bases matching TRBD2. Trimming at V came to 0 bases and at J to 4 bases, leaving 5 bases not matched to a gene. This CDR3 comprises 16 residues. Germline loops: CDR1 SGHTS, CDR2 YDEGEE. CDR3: CASSLGGLAGGYEQYF. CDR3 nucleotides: TGTGCCAGCAGCTTGGGTGGTCTAGCGGGAGGGTACGAGCAGTACTTC.